This T cell receptor beta chain emerged from a study of blood T cell repertoires in COVID-19. Study information: Samples taken during acute and convalescent COVID-19 were collected in the United States, Italy and Spain.

V dropped 0 bases and J dropped 5 bases, with 10 bases sitting between them. This CDR3 region has 15 residues. Germline CDR1 reads MNHEY; CDR2 reads SVGAGI. Methods used by the authors: Using reference gene primer amplification, nucleated cell counts were estimated. Produced via immunoSEQ multiplex PCR; TCRdb's table is partial and in-frame only. The V and J calls and clone size were taken over from that table, and D and trimming were inferred from the DNA. The sample yields 70,000 to 90,000 clones, about 78% seen once. The chain couples TRBV6-5 to TRBJ1-4; D is uncertain. Sequencing was done on a sample of peripheral blood. The source of this sequence is a human donor in a cohort sampled during active COVID-19. The CDR3, as DNA: TGTGCCAGCAGTTACTCGGCAGGTTTCAATGAAAAACTGTTTTTT. Its protein is CASSYSAGFNEKLFF.